Shown below are 17 T cell receptor beta chains from a single sample sequenced in a study of blood T cells in healthy people across ages. A second PCR, run for about 7 to 11 cycles, used a sample-barcoded 5' primer plus a J-beta primer mix. TCRdb re-called the 5' RACE reads through MiXCR, storing one row per CDR3 protein. The table shows 850,000 to 1,000,000 distinct CDR3 sequences, with around 48% occurring only once. The sample was blood. The receptors were gathered from a young man in good health.

The chain employs TRBV7-2 and TRBJ1-1; D is uncertain. Germline V lookup: CDR1 SGHTA, CDR2 FQGNSA. The CDR3 consists of 14 residues. V was cut by 1 base and J by 1 base, with 7 bases left in between. The CDR3 region is CASSLEISNTEAFF. DNA for the CDR3: TGTGCCAGCAGCTTAGAGATCTCGAACACTGAAGCTTTCTTT. The full variable domain, completed using reference TRBV7-2 and TRBJ1-1, is GAGVSQSPSNKVTEKGKDVELRCDPISGHTALYWYRQSLGQGLEFLIYFQGNSAPDKSGLPSDRFSAERTGGSVSTLTIQRTQQEDSAVYLCASSLEISNTEAFFGQGTRLTVV.

The rearrangement uses TRBV27 and TRBJ2-1; D is possibly TRBD1 or TRBD2 (6 bases each). CDR1 and CDR2 from the germline V gene are MNHEY and SMNVEV (reference sequence). The CDR3 runs to 14 residues. V gave up 3 bases and J gave up 5 bases, with 11 bases separating them. In nucleotides, the CDR3 is TGTGCCAGCAGTTTCGAGGGGGGTAACAATGAGCAGTTCTTC. Translating it yields CASSFEGGNNEQFF.

The chain is built from TRBV7-2 and TRBJ2-7, with D hard to call. Germline loops: CDR1 SGHTA, CDR2 FQGNSA. CDR3 length: 14 residues. The ends were cut back, 6 bases at V and 0 bases at J, with 12 bases in the middle. CDR3 residues: CASSVRKNSYEQYF. In nucleotides, the CDR3 is TGTGCCAGCAGTGTACGCAAGAACTCCTACGAGCAGTACTTC.

The chain has TRBV28 and TRBJ2-3, with D tentatively TRBD1 (5 bases). The CDR3 contains 14 residues. Germline values: CDR1 MDHEN, CDR2 SYDVKM. The ends were cut back, 5 bases at V and 5 bases at J, with 14 bases in the middle. The CDR3 reads CASSPPYRGDTQYF. The CDR3 DNA sequence: TGTGCCAGCAGTCCACCTTATAGGGGAGATACGCAGTATTTT.

V and J are TRBV6-5 and TRBJ1-5; 7 bases line up with TRBD1. CDR3 length: 18 amino acids. The ends lost 4 bases at V and 2 bases at J; junction bases unmatched: 14. Germline CDR1 and CDR2: MNHEY and SVGAGI. The CDR3 is CASSSGDRHFLGNQPQHF. The CDR3 DNA reads TGTGCCAGCAGTTCGGGGGACAGACACTTTCTGGGCAATCAGCCCCAGCATTTT.

The sample holds a few counts of this clonotype. This CDR3 is CASSPFPGTGDRNEQFF. The CDR3 DNA reads as TGTGCCAGCAGTCCCTTTCCCGGGACAGGGGATCGAAATGAGCAGTTCTTC. The rearrangement joins TRBV27 to TRBJ2-1; 10 positions agree with TRBD1. Looked up from germline, CDR1 is MNHEY and CDR2 is SMNVEV (reference sequence). This CDR3 spans 17 amino acids. V shed 5 bases and J 7 bases; nucleotides not matched to a gene: 14.

The rearrangement links TRBV27 to TRBJ2-5; D could derive from TRBD1 or TRBD2 (5 bases each). This CDR3 has 14 residues. Germline CDR1 and CDR2: MNHEY and SMNVEV (reference sequence). V lost 6 bases and J 2 bases, leaving 13 bases between the germline ends. The CDR3 spells CASSPSWGQETQYF. The CDR3 bases are TGTGCCAGCAGCCCTTCCTGGGGGCAAGAGACCCAGTACTTC.

This clonotype was found a few times. The chain has TRBV3-1 and TRBJ1-2, with 7 bases aligning to TRBD1. J lost 6 bases, V lost 2 bases, and 15 bases had no gene match. This CDR3 contains 17 residues. Germline V gives CDR1 LGHDT, CDR2 YNNKEL (reference sequence). The CDR3: CASSQTPGGGREDGYTF. Written as DNA, the CDR3 is TGTGCCAGCAGCCAAACTCCGGGAGGGGGCCGGGAGGATGGCTACACCTTC.

This clonotype was observed a handful of times. V usage is TRBV4-1 and J usage is TRBJ2-3, with unresolved D. In germline, CDR1 is MGHRA, CDR2 YSYEKL. There are 16 residues in the CDR3. V lost 2 bases and J 3 bases, leaving 15 bases between the germline ends. CDR3 sequence (DNA): TGCGCCAGCAGCCAAAGATCCCTAGATCGGACAGATACGCAGTATTTT. It translates to CASSQRSLDRTDTQYF.

The gene calls are TRBV6-5 and TRBJ1-4; 7 nucleotides align to TRBD1. J was trimmed by 8 bases and V by 0 bases; bases with no gene match: 6. CDR1 is MNHEY and CDR2 is SVGAGI in the germline V gene. There are 15 residues in the CDR3. For the CDR3, the DNA is TGTGCCAGCAGTTACTCGGACAGGCGAAGGGAAAAACTGTTTTTT. It codes for CASSYSDRRREKLFF.

This clonotype was counted only a few times. In DNA, the CDR3 is TGTGCCACACGACCGTCCGGGACCTCTAGATACAATGAGCAGTTCTTC. Protein: CATRPSGTSRYNEQFF. This sequence joins TRBV7-3 and TRBJ2-1; D may be TRBD1 or TRBD2 (5 bases each). The V gene's germline CDR1 is SGHTA and CDR2 FQGTGA. The CDR3 is 16 residues long. V was clipped by 10 bases and J by 4 bases, with 23 bases between them.

V is TRBV12-3 or TRBV12-4 and J is TRBJ2-5; D unresolved. V was cut by 6 bases and J by 7 bases, with 12 bases left in between. CDR3 size: 12 residues. The CDR3, as DNA: TGTGCCAGCAGCCTATATGGCGGGACCCAGTACTTC. Translation: CASSLYGGTQYF.

Comments on this clonotype: A much larger clonotype is one base distant, so this may be a read error. The chain couples TRBV2 to TRBJ2-1; the D gene could be TRBD1 or TRBD2 (5 bases each). Germline loops: CDR1 SNHLY, CDR2 FYNNEI. The CDR3 covers 14 residues. V was cut by 4 bases and J by 6 bases, with 13 bases left in between. CDR3 amino acids: CASSAGQTCNEQFF. The CDR3, as DNA: TGTGCCAGCAGTGCGGGGCAGACCTGCAATGAGCAGTTCTTC. Variable domain in full (rest from reference TRBV2 and TRBJ2-1): EPEVTQTPSHQVTQMGQEVILRCVPISNHLYFYWYRQILGQKVEFLVSFYNNEISEKSEIFDDQFSVERPDGSNFTLKIRSTKLEDSAMYFCASSAGQTCNEQFFGPGTRLTVL.

This clonotype was observed a few times. The chain employs TRBV12-3 or TRBV12-4 and TRBJ2-7; TRBD2 matches 9 bases. The CDR3 is 14 amino acids. Trimming took 1 base from V and 5 from J; bases not matched to a gene: 3. CDR3 nucleotide sequence: TGTGCCAGCAGTTTAGAGGGACTAGCCCACGAGCAGTACTTC. Its protein is CASSLEGLAHEQYF.

As concerns this clonotype: Compared with germline, one end of the junction differs, possibly owing to a read error. This sequence joins TRBV12-3 or TRBV12-4 and TRBJ2-1, with a possible D match to TRBD2 (6 bases). The CDR3 is made up of 15 amino acids. The CDR3 nucleotides read TGTGCCAGCAGTATAGCGGAGTCCTCCTACAATGAGCAGTTCTTC. Encoded protein: CASSIAESSYNEQFF.

The chain is built from TRBV28 and TRBJ2-5; D tentatively fits TRBD1 or TRBD2 (6 bases each). The J call could be wrong; TRBJ2-7 is a better fit for the DNA end. Per germline, CDR1 MDHEN and CDR2 SYDVKM. This CDR3 is 19 amino acids long. This CDR3 is CASSSTGAVRDLGLYEQYF. Here the CDR3 DNA reads TGTGCCAGCAGTTCGACGGGGGCGGTAAGGGACTTGGGCCTTTACGAGCAGTACTTC.

The chain recombines TRBV5-1 with TRBJ2-1; no clear D gene. The CDR3 is 15 amino acids. Trimming pared 0 bases from V and 5 bases from J, leaving 12 bases between. Looked up from germline, CDR1 is SGHRS and CDR2 is YFSETQ. This CDR3 reads CASSLGAPPNNEQFF. In DNA, the CDR3 is TGCGCCAGCAGCTTGGGGGCCCCTCCAAACAATGAGCAGTTCTTC.